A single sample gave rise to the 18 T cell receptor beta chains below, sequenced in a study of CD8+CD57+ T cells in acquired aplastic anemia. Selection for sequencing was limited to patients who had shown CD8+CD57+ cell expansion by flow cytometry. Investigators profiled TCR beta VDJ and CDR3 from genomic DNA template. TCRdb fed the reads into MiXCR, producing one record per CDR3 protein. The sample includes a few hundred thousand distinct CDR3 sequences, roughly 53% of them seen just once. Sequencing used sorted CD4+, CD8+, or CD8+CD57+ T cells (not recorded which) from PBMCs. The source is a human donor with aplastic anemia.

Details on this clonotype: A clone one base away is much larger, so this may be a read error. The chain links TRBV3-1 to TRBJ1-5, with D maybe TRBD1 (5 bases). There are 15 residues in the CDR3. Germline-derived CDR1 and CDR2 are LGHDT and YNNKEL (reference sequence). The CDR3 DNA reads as TGTGCCAGCAGCTGGGGACCTTATATCAATCAGCCCCGGCATTTT. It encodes CASSWGPYINQPRHF.

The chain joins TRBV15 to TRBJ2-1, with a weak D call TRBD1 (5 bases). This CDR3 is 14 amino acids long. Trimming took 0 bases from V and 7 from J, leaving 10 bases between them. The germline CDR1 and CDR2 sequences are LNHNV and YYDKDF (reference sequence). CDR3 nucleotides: TGTGCCACCAGCAGAGACTCAGGGTGGAATGAGCAGTTCTTC. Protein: CATSRDSGWNEQFF.

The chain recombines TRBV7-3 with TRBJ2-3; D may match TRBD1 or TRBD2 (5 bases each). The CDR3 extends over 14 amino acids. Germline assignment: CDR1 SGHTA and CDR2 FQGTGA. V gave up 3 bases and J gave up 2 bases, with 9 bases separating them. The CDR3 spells CASSFGDPTDTQYF. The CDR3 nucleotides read TGTGCCAGCAGCTTCGGGGACCCCACAGATACGCAGTATTTT.

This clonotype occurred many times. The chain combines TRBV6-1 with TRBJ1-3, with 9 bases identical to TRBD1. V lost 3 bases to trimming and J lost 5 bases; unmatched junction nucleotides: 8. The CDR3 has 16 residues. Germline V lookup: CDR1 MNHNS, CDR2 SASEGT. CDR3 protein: CASSDSPGTGRNTIYF. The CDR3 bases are TGTGCCAGCAGTGATTCTCCGGGGACAGGGCGAAACACCATATATTTT.

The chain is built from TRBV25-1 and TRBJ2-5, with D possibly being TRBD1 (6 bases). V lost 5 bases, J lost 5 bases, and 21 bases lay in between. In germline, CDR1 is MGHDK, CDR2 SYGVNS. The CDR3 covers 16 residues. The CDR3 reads CASSYGQTSAGETQYF. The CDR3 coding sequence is TGTGCCAGCAGTTACGGACAGACCAGTGCGGGCGAGACCCAGTACTTC.

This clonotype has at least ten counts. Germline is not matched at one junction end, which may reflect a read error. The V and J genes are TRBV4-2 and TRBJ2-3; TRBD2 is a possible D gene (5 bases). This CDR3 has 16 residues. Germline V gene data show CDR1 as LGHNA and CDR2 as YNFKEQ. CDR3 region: CASSQAPLAGTDTQYF. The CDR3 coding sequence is TGTGCCAGCAGTCAAGCCCCTCTAGCCGGGACAGATACGCAGTATTTT.

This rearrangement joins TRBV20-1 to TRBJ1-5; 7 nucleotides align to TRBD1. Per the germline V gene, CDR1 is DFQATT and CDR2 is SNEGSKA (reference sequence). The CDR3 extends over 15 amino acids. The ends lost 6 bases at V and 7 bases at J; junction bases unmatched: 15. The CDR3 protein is CSATKNGAGGQPQHF. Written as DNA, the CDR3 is TGCAGTGCCACCAAAAACGGGGCAGGGGGACAGCCCCAGCATTTT.

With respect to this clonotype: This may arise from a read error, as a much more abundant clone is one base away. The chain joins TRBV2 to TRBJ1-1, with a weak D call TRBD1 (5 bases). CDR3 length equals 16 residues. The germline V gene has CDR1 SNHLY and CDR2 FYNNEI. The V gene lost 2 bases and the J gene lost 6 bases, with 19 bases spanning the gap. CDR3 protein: CASSEKARGWDAEAFF. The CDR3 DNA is TGTGCCAGCAGTGAAAAGGCTCGGGGCTGGGACGCTGAAGCTTTCTTT.

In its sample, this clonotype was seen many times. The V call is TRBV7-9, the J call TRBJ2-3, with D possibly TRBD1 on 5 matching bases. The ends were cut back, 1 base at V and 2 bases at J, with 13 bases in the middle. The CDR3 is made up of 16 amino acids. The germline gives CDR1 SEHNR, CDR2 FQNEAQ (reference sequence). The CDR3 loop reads CASSLGQYRFTDTQYF. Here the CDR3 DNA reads TGTGCCAGCAGCTTAGGCCAGTACAGGTTCACAGATACGCAGTATTTT.

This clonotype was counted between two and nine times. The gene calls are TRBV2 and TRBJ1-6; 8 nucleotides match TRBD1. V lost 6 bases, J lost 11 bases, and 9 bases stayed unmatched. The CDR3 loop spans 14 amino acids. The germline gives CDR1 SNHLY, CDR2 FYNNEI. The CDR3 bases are TGTGCCAGCAGCCGCGGACAGGGACGCGCACCCCTCCACTTT. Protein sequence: CASSRGQGRAPLHF. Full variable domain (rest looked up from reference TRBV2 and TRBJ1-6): EPEVTQTPSHQVTQMGQEVILRCVPISNHLYFYWYRQILGQKVEFLVSFYNNEISEKSEIFDDQFSVERPDGSNFTLKIRSTKLEDSAMYFCASSRGQGRAPLHFGNGTRLTVT.

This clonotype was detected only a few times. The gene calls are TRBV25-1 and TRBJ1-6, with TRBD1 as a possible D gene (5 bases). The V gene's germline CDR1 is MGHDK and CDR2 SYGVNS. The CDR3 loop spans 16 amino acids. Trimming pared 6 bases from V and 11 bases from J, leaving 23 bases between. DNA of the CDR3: TGTGCCAGCAGCACCACTAGCGGAGGGGTCTGGGCACCCCTCCACTTT. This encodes CASSTTSGGVWAPLHF.

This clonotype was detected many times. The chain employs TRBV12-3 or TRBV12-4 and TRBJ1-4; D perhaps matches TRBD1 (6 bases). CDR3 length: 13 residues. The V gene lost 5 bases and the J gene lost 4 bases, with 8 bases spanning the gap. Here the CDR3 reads CASSRGGNEKLFF. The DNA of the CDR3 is TGTGCCAGCAGTAGAGGGGGTAATGAAAAACTGTTTTTT.

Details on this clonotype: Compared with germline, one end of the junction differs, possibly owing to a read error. The CDR3 bases are TGTGCCAGCAGTCTATCGGGACAGGTTTACGAGACCCAGTACTTC. It encodes CASSLSGQVYETQYF. The V and J genes are TRBV27 and TRBJ2-5, with 8 bases identical to TRBD1. The V gene's germline CDR1 is MNHEY and CDR2 SMNVEV (reference sequence). This CDR3 is built from 15 residues.

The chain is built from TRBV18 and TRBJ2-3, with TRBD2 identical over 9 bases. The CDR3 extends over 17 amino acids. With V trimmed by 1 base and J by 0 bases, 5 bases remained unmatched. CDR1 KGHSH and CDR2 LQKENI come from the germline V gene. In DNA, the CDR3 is TGTGCCAGCTCACCACTTGCTAGCGGGGTTAGCACAGATACGCAGTATTTT. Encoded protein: CASSPLASGVSTDTQYF.

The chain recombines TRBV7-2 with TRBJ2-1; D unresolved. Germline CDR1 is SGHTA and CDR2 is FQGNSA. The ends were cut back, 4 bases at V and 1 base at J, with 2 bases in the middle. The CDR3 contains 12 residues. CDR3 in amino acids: CASSWSYNEQFF. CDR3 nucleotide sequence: TGTGCCAGCAGCTGGTCCTACAATGAGCAGTTCTTC. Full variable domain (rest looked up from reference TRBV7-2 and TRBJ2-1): GAGVSQSPSNKVTEKGKDVELRCDPISGHTALYWYRQSLGQGLEFLIYFQGNSAPDKSGLPSDRFSAERTGGSVSTLTIQRTQQEDSAVYLCASSWSYNEQFFGPGTRLTVL.

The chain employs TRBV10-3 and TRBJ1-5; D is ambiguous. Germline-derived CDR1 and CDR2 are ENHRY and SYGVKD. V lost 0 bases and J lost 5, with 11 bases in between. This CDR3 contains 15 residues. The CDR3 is CAISESQDGHQPQHF. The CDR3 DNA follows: TGTGCCATCAGTGAGTCCCAGGACGGACATCAGCCCCAGCATTTT.

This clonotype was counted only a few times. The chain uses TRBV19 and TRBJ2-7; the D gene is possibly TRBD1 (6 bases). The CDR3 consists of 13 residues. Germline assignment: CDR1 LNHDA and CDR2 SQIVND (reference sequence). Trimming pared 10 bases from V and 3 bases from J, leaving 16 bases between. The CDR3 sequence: CATFRGKDYEQYF. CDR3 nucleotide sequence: TGTGCCACATTTAGGGGGAAGGACTACGAGCAGTACTTC. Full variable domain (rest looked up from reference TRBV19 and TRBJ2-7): DGGITQSPKYLFRKEGQNVTLSCEQNLNHDAMYWYRQDPGQGLRLIYYSQIVNDFQKGDIAEGYSVSREKKESFPLTVTSAQKNPTAFYLCATFRGKDYEQYFGPGTRLTVT.

CDR3 sequence (DNA): TGTGCCACTCGACAGGGCAATCAGCCCCAGCATTTT. Encoded protein: CATRQGNQPQHF. V gene TRBV15 combines with J gene TRBJ1-5; tentative D call: TRBD1 (6 bases). V was trimmed by 9 bases and J by 2 bases, leaving 8 bases between them. The CDR3 is 12 amino acids. Per germline, CDR1 LNHNV and CDR2 YYDKDF (reference sequence).